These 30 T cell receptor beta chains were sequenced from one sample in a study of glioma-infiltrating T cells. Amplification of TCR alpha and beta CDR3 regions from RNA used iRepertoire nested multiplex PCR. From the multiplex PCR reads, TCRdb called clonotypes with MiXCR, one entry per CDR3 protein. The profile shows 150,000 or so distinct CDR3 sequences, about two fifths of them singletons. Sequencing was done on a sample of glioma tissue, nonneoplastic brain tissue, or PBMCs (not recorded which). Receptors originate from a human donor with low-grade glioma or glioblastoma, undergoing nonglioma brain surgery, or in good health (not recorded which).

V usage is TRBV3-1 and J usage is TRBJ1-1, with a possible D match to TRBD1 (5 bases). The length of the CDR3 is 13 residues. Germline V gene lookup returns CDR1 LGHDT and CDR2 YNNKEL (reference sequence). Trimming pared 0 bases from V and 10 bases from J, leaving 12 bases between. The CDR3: CASSQDLPGLAFF. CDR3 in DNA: TGTGCCAGCAGCCAAGATTTACCAGGGCTAGCTTTCTTT.

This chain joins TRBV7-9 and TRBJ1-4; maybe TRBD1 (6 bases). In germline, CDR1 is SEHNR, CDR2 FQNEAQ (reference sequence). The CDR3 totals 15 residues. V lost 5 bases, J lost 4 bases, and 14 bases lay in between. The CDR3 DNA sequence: TGTGCCAGCAGCCAGCTGGGACAATATAATGAAAAACTGTTTTTT. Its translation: CASSQLGQYNEKLFF.

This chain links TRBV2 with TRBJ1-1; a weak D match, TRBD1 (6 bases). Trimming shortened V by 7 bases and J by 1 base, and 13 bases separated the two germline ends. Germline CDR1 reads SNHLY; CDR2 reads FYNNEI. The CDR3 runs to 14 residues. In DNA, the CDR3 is TGTGCCAGCACCCGCGAGGGACAGAACACTGAAGCTTTCTTT. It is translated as CASTREGQNTEAFF.

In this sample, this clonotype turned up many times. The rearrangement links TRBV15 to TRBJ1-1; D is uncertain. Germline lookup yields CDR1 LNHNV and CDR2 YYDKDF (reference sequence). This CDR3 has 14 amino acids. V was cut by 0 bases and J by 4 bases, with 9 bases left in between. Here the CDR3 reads CATSREGRGTEAFF. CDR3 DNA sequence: TGTGCCACCAGCAGAGAAGGGCGTGGCACTGAAGCTTTCTTT.

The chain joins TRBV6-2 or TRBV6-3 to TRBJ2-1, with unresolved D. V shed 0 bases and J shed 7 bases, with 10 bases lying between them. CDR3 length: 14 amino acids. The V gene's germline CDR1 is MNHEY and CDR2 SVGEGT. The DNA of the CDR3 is TGTGCCAGCAGTTACTCGGCTAGGGCTAATGAGCAGTTCTTC. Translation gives CASSYSARANEQFF.

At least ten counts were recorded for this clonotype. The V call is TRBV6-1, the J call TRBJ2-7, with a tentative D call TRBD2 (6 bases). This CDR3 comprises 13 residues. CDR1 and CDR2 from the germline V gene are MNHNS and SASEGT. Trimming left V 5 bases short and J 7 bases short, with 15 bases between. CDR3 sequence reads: CASSSGPGREQYF. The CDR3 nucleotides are TGTGCCAGCAGTTCTGGACCCGGGAGAGAGCAGTACTTC.

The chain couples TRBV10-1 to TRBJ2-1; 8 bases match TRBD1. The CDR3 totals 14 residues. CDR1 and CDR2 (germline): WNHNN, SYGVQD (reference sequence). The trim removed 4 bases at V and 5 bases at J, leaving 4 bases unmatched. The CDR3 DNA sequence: TGCGCCAGCAGTGGAGGGACAGGAGACAATGAGCAGTTCTTC. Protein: CASSGGTGDNEQFF.

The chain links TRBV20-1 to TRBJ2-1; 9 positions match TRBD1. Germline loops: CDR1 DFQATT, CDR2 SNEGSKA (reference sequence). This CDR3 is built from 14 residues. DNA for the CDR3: TGCAGCTCTGGTCCGGGACAGGGCTGGGATGAGCAGTTCTTC. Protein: CSSGPGQGWDEQFF.

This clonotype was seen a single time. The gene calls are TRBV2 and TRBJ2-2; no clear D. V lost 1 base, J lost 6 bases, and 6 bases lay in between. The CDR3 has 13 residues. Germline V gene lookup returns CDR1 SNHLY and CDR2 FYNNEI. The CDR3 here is CASSEGPPGELFF. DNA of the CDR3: TGTGCCAGCAGTGAAGGACCGCCCGGGGAGCTGTTTTTT.

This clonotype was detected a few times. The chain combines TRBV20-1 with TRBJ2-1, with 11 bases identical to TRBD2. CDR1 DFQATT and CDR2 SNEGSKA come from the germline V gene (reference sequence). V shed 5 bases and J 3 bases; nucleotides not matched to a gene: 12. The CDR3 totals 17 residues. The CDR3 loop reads CSAPSGTSGMDYNEQFF. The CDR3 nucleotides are TGCAGTGCTCCCTCCGGGACTAGCGGAATGGACTACAATGAGCAGTTCTTC.

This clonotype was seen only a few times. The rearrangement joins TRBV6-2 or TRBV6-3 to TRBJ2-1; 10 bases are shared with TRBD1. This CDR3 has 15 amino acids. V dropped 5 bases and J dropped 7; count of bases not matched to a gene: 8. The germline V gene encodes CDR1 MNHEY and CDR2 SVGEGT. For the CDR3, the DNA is TGTGCCAGCAGTCTGACAGGGGGCTCGAGGAATGAGCAGTTCTTC. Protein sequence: CASSLTGGSRNEQFF.

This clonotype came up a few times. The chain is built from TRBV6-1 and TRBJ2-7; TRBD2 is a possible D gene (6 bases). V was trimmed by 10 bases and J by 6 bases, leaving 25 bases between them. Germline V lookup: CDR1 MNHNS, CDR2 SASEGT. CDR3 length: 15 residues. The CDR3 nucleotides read TGTGCCACCACTCTGGCAGGGACTTTCTCTGGCGAGCAGTACTTC. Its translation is CATTLAGTFSGEQYF.

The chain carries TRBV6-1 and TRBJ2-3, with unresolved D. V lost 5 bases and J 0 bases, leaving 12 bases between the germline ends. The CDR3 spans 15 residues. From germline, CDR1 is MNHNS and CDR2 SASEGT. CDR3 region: CASSPHSPSTDTQYF. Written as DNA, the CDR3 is TGTGCCAGCAGTCCTCATTCGCCTAGCACAGATACGCAGTATTTT.

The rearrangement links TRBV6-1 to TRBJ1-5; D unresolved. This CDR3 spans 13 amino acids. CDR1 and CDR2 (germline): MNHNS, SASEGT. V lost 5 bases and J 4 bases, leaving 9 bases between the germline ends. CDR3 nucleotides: TGTGCCAGCAGTTCAATGCCAAATCAGCCCCAGCATTTT. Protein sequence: CASSSMPNQPQHF.

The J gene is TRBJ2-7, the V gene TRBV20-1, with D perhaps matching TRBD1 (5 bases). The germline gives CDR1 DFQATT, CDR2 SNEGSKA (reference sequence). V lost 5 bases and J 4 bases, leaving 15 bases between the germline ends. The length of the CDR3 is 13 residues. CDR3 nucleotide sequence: TGCAGTGCTCCCCCCCCGGACACTTACGAGCAGTACTTC. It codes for CSAPPPDTYEQYF.

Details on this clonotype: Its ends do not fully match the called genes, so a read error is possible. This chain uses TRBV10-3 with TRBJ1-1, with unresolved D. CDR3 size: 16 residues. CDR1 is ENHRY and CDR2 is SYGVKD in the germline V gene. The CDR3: CAISLGSPTSNTEALF. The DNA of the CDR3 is TGTGCCATCAGTTTAGGGTCCCCCACCTCGAACACTGAAGCTTTATTT.

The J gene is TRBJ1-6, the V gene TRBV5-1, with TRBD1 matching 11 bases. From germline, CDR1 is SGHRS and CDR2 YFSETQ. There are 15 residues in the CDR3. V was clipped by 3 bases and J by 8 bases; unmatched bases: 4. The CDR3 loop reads CASSYGQGAYSPLHF. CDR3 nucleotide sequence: TGCGCCAGCAGCTACGGACAGGGGGCGTATTCACCCCTCCACTTT.

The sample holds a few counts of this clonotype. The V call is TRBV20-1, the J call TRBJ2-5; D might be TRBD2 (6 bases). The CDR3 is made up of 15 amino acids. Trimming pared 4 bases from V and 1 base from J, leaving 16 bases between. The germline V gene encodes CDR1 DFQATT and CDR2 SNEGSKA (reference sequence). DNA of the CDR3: TGCAGTGCTACGGGGGACTTATTGATCCAAGAGACCCAGTACTTC. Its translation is CSATGDLLIQETQYF.

The CDR3 DNA reads TGTGCCAGCAGACGGGACACCTACGAGCAGTACTTC. This translates into CASRRDTYEQYF. J is TRBJ2-7 and V is TRBV2, with D perhaps TRBD1 (6 bases). Germline CDR1 and CDR2: SNHLY and FYNNEI. Trimming cost V 6 bases and J 2 bases, with 8 bases left between them. The CDR3 spans 12 residues.

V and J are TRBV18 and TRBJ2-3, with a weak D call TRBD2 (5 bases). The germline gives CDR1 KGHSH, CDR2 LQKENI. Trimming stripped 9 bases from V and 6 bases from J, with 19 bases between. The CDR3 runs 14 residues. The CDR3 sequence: CASSQIRETDTQYF. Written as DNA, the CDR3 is TGTGCCAGTTCCCAAATCCGGGAAACCGATACGCAGTATTTT.

CDR3 DNA: TGTGCCAGCAGAACCGGACAGGGGGCAAATCAGCCCCAGCATTTT. It codes for CASRTGQGANQPQHF. V and J are TRBV6-1 and TRBJ1-5, with TRBD1 matching 11 bases. Germline values: CDR1 MNHNS, CDR2 SASEGT. The length of the CDR3 is 15 residues. J was trimmed by 4 bases and V by 6 bases; bases with no gene match: 5.

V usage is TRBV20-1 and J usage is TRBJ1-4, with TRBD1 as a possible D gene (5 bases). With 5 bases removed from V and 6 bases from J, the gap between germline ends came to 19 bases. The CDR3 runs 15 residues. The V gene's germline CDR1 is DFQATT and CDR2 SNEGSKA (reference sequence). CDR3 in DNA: TGCAGTGCTGGCGTACCTGGAGGGGCCGATGAAAAACTGTTTTTT. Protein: CSAGVPGGADEKLFF.

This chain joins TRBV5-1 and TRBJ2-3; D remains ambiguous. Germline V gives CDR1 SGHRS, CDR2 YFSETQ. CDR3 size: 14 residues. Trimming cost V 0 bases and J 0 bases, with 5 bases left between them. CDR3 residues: CASSLGRSTDTQYF. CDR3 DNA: TGCGCCAGCAGCTTGGGACGGAGCACAGATACGCAGTATTTT.

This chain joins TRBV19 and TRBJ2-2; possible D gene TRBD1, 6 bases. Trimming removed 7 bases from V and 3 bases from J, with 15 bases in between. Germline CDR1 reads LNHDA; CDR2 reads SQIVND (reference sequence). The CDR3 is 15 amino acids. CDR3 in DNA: TGTGCCAGTAACTATGGGACAACATACACCGGGGAGCTGTTTTTT. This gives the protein CASNYGTTYTGELFF.

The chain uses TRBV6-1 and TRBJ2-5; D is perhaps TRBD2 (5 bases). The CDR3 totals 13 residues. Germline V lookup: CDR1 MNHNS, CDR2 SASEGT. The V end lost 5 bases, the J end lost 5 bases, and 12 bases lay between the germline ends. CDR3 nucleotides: TGTGCCAGCAGTCCGGGAAGGTATGAGACCCAGTACTTC. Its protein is CASSPGRYETQYF.

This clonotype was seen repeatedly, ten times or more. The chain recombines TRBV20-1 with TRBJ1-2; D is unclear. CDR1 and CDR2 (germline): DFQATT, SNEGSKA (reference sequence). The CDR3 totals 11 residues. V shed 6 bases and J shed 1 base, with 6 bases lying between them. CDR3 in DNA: TGCAGTGCCTCAATTAACTATGGCTACACCTTC. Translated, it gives CSASINYGYTF.

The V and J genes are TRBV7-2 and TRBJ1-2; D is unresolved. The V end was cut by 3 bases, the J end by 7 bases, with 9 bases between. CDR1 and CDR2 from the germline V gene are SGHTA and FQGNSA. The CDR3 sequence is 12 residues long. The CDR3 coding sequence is TGTGCCAGCAGCTTTGGTTGGAGTGGCTACACCTTC. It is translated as CASSFGWSGYTF.

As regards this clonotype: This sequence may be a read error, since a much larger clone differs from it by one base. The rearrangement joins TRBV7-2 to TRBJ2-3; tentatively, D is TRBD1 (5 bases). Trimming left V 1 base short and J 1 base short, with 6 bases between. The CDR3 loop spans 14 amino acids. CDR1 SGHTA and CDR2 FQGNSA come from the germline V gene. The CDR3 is CASSLGQRTDTQYF. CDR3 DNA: TGTGCCAGCAGCTTAGGACAGCGCACAGATACGCAGTATTTT.

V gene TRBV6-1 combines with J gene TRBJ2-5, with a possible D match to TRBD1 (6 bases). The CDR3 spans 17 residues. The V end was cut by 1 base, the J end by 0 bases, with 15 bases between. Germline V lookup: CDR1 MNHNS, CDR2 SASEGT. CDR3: CASSEGARQGHQETQYF. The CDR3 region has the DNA TGTGCCAGCAGTGAAGGGGCCAGGCAGGGGCACCAAGAGACCCAGTACTTC.

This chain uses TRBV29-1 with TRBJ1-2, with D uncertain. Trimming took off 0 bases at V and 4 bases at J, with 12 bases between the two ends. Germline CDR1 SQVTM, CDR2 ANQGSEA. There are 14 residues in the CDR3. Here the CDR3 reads CSVEDNGDGYGYTF. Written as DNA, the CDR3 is TGCAGCGTTGAAGATAACGGGGATGGCTATGGCTACACCTTC. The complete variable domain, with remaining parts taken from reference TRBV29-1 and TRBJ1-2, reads SAVISQKPSRDICQRGTSLTIQCQVDSQVTMMFWYRQQPGQSLTLIATANQGSEATYESGFVIDKFPISRPNLTFSTLTVSNMSPEDSSIYLCSVEDNGDGYGYTFGSGTRLTVV.